This T cell receptor beta chain was sequenced in a study of cytomegalovirus exposure and HLA in healthy donors. Study-level findings and limits: Beyond CMV serostatus, there was no information to go on about immune exposure. In an earlier analysis, in approximately 630 donors, most V segments appeared productive either ~87% or ~30% of the time. Within a later analysis, the majority of CMV-associated TCR beta chains appeared HLA-restricted. In vitro checks showed that a few CMV-associated chains really do target CMV antigens.

Primers included in the PCR were 60 Vbeta and 13 Jbeta primers. Some clones are missing from TCRdb's copy, which holds only in-frame ones; the method was immunoSEQ multiplex PCR. The data show roughly 120,000 clones, more than 65% seen once. Notes on this clone: No antigen is known for it.

The CDR3 is made up of 15 amino acids. J lost 4 bases, V lost 3 bases, and 0 bases had no gene match. The germline V gene encodes CDR1 SGHVS and CDR2 FQNEAQ. The chain carries TRBV7-8 and TRBJ2-2; 12 bases match TRBD2. The material sequenced was PBMCs. This clonotype was obtained from a man aged 18 to 29 in good health and CMV-seropositive. CDR3 sequence reads: CASSLGLAGTGELFF. In nucleotides, the CDR3 is TGTGCCAGCAGCTTGGGACTAGCGGGCACCGGGGAGCTGTTTTTT.